This T cell receptor (beta chain) was obtained from a study of cytomegalovirus exposure and HLA in healthy donors. Study conclusions and caveats: There were several of the most significant clusters that appeared linked to common viral pathogens in a later analysis.

The primer mix had 60 Vbeta and 13 Jbeta primers. Libraries were prepared by immunoSEQ multiplex PCR; TCRdb keeps only in-frame clonotypes and omits some of them. This sample has about 190,000 clones, with about 80% found just once. Germline V lookup: CDR1 LGHNA, CDR2 YSLEER. The CDR3 is 15 residues long. As regards this clone: The antigen is not known. The junction and the germline gene differ at one end; a read error may be behind it. The sample contains more than one DNA sequence encoding this CDR3.

The source is a woman between 45 and 60 years old in good health and CMV-seropositive. The material sequenced was PBMCs. This sequence joins TRBV4-3 and TRBJ1-1; TRBD1 is a possible D gene (6 bases). This chain's CDR3 is CASSQDLPGDTEAFF. The CDR3 region has the DNA TGCGCCAGCAGCCAAGATTTGCCAGGGGACACCGAAGCTTTCTTT.